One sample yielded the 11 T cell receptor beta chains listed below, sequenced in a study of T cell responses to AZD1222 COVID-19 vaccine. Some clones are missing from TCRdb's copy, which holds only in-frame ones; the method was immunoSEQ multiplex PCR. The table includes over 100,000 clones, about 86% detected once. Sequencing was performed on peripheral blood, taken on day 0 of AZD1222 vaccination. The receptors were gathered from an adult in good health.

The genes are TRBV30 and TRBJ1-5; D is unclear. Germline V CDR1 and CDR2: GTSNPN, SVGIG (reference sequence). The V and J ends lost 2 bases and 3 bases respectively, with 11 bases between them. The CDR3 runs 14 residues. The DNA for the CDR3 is TGTGCCTGGAGTTATACAGCAATCAATCAGCCCCAGCATTTT. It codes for CAWSYTAINQPQHF.

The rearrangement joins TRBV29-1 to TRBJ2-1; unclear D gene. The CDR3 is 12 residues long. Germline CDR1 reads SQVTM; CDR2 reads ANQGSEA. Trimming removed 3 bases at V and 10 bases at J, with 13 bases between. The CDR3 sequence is CSVEVRPDEQFF. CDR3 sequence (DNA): TGCAGCGTTGAGGTTAGACCGGACGAGCAGTTCTTC.

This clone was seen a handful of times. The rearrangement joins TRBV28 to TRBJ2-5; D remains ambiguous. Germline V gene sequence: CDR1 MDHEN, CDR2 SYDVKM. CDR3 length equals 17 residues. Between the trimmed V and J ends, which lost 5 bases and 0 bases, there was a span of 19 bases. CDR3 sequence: CASSPQLDTPYQETQYF. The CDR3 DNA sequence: TGTGCCAGCAGTCCTCAACTCGACACCCCCTACCAAGAGACCCAGTACTTC.

This chain's CDR3 is CASSVTGVNYGYTF. The CDR3 DNA reads TGTGCCAGTAGTGTTACAGGGGTGAACTATGGCTACACCTTC. This chain joins TRBV19 and TRBJ1-2, with 7 positions matching TRBD1. Germline V CDR1 and CDR2: LNHDA, SQIVND (reference sequence). V was clipped by 5 bases and J by 2 bases; unmatched bases: 5. CDR3 length equals 14 residues.

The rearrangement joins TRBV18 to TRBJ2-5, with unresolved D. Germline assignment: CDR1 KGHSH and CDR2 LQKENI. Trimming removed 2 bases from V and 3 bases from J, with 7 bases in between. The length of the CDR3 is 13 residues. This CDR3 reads CASSPGPKETQYF. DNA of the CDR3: TGTGCCAGCTCACCAGGACCCAAAGAGACCCAGTACTTC.

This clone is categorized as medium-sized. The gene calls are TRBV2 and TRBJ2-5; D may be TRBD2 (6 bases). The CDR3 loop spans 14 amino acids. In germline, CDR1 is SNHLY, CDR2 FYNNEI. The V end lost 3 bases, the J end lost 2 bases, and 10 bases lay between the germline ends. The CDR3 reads CASSDPSDQETQYF. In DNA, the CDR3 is TGTGCCAGCAGTGACCCTAGCGATCAAGAGACCCAGTACTTC.

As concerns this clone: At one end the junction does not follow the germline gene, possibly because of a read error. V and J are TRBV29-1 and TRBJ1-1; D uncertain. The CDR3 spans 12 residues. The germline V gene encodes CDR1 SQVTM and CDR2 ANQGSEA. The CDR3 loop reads CSVEDRNAEAFF. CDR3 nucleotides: TGCAGCGTTGAGGACCGGAACGCTGAAGCTTTCTTT.

The CDR3 spells CASHFLSGTERGYTF. In DNA, the CDR3 is TGCGCCAGTCATTTCTTAAGCGGGACAGAACGTGGCTACACCTTC. The genes are TRBV4-3 and TRBJ1-2, with 7 bases that match TRBD1. Trimming removed 9 bases from V and 7 bases from J; junction bases left unmatched: 17. The V gene's germline CDR1 is LGHNA and CDR2 YSLEER. The CDR3 totals 15 residues.

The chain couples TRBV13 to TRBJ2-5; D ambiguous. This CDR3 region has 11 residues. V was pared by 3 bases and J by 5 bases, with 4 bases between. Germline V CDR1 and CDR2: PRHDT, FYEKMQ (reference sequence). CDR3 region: CASSFGETQYF. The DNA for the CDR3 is TGTGCCAGCAGCTTTGGGGAGACCCAGTACTTC.

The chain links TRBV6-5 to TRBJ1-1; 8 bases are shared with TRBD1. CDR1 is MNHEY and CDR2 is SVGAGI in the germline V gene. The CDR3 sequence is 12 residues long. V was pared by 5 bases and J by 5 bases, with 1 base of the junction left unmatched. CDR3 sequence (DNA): TGTGCCAGCAGTAGACAGGGGACTGAAGCTTTCTTT. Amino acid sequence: CASSRQGTEAFF.

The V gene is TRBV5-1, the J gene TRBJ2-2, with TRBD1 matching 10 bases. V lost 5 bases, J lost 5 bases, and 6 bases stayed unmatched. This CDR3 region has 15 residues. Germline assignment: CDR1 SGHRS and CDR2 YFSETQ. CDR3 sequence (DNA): TGCGCCAGCAGATGGACAGGGGGACTGACCGGGGAGCTGTTTTTT. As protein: CASRWTGGLTGELFF.